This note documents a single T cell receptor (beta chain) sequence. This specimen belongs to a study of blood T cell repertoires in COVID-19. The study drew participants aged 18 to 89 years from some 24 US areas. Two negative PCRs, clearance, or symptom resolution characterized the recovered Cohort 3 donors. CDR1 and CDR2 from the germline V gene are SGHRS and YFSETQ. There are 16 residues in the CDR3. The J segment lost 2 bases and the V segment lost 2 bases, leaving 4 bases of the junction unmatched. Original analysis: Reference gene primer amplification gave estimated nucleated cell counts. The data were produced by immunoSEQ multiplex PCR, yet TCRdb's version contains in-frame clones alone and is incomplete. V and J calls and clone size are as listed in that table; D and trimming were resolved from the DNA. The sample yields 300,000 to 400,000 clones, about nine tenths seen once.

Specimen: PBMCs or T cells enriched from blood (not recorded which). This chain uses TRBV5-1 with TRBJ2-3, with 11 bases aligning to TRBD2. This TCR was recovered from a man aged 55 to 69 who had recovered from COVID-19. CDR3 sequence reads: CASSLLAGASTDTQYF. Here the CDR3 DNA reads TGCGCCAGCAGCTTACTAGCGGGAGCCTCCACAGATACGCAGTATTTT.